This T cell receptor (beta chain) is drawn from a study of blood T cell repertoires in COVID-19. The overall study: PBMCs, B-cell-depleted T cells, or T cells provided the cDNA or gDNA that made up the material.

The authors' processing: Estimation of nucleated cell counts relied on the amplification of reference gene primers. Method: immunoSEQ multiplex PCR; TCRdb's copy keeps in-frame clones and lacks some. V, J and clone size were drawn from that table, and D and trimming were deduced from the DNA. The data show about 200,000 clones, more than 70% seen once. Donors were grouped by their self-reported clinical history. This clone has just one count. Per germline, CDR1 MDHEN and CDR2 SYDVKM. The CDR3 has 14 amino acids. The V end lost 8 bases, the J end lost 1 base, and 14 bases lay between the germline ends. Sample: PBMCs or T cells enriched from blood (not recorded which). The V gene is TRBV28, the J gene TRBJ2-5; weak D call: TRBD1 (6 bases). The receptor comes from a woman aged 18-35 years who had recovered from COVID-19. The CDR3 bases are TGTGCCAGCGTACCGACAGGTCCCCAAGAGACCCAGTACTTC. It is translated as CASVPTGPQETQYF.